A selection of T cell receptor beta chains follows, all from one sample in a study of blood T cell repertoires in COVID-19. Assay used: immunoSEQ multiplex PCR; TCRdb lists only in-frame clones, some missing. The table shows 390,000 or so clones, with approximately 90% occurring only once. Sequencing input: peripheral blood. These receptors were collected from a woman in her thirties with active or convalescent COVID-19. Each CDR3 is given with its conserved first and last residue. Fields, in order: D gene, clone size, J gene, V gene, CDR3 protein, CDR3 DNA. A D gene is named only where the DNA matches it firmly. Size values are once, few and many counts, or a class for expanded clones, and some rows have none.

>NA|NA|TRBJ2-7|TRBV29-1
CSVVGANYEQYF
TGCAGCGTTGTAGGGGCTAACTACGAGCAGTACTTC
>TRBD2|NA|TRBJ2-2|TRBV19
CASSLAGGRNTGELFF
TGTGCCAGTAGTTTAGCGGGAGGGCGGAACACCGGGGAGCTGTTTTTT
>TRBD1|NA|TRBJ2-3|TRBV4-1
CASSQEGTGGYTQYF
TGCGCCAGCAGCCAAGAAGGGACAGGGGGTTATACGCAGTATTTT
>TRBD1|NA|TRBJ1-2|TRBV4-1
CASKPGQGPNYGYTF
TGCGCCAGCAAACCGGGACAGGGACCTAACTATGGCTACACCTTC
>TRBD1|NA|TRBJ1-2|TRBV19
CASSIWTGGGRGGYTF
TGTGCCAGTAGTATCTGGACAGGGGGTGGTCGGGGTGGCTACACCTTC
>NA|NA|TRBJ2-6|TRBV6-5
CASSYRDNSGANVLTF
TGTGCCAGCAGTTACAGGGACAACTCTGGGGCCAACGTCCTGACTTTC
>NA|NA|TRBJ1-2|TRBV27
CASSLQGNYGYTF
TGTGCCAGCAGTTTACAGGGGAACTATGGCTACACCTTC
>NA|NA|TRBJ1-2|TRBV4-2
CASSQDPANYGYTF
TGTGCCAGCAGCCAAGATCCAGCTAACTATGGCTACACCTTC
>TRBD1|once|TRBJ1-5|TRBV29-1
CSVGGTGGRGQPQHF
TGCAGCGTTGGCGGGACAGGGGGAAGAGGTCAGCCCCAGCATTTT
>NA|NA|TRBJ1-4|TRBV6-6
CASSYRGNEKLFF
TGTGCCAGCAGTTACCGGGGAAATGAAAAACTGTTTTTT
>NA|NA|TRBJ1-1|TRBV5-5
CASSLGETVVDFF
TGTGCCAGCAGCTTGGGTGAGACAGTCGTGGACTTCTTT
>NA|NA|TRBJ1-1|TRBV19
CASRETGLNTEAFF
TGTGCCAGTAGGGAAACAGGACTGAACACTGAAGCTTTCTTT
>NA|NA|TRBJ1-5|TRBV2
CASSEQGGDQPQHF
TGTGCCAGCAGTGAACAGGGTGGGGATCAGCCCCAGCATTTT
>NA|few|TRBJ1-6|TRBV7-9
CASSPWTDSSPLHF
TGTGCCAGCAGCCCCTGGACAGATTCCTCACCCCTCCACTTT
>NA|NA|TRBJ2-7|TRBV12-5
CASGLVPLTRHEQYF
TGTGCTAGTGGTTTGGTACCGTTAACGAGGCACGAGCAGTACTTC
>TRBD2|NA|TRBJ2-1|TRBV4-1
CASSQDGLAEYNEQFF
TGCGCCAGCAGCCAAGATGGCCTAGCGGAATACAATGAGCAGTTCTTC
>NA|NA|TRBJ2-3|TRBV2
CASTQTDTQYF
TGTGCCAGCACCCAGACAGATACGCAGTATTTT
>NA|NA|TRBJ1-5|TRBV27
CASNPPGGGPQHF
TGTGCCAGCAATCCCCCCGGGGGGGGGCCCCAGCATTTT
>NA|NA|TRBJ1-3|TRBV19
CASSIENTIYF
TGTGCCAGTAGTATCGAGAACACCATATATTTT
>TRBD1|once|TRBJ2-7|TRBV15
CATSTTGIEQYF
TGTGCCACCAGCACGACAGGGATCGAGCAGTACTTC
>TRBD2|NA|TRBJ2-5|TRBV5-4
CASSLTSGETQYF
TGTGCCAGCAGCTTGACTAGCGGGGAGACCCAGTACTTC
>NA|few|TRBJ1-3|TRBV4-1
CASSQVQGSGNTIYF
TGCGCCAGCAGCCAAGTACAGGGCTCTGGAAACACCATATATTTT
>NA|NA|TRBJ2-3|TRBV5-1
CASSLGAGDTQYF
TGCGCCAGCAGCTTGGGGGCCGGAGATACGCAGTATTTT
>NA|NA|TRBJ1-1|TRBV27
CASNRLGLNTEAFF
TGTGCCAGCAATCGCCTGGGCTTGAACACTGAAGCTTTCTTT
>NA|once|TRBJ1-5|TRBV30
CAWSPPRTDTRQPQHF
TGTGCCTGGAGCCCCCCACGGACAGACACGAGACAGCCCCAGCATTTT
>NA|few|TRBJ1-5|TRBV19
CASSISQGVQPQHF
TGTGCCAGTAGTATAAGCCAGGGTGTGCAGCCCCAGCATTTT
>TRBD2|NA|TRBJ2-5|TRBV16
CASSQLSGMYQETQYF
TGTGCCAGCAGCCAACTTAGCGGGATGTACCAAGAGACCCAGTACTTC
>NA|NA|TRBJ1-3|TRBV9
CASSPQQGRNTIYF
TGTGCCAGCAGCCCGCAACAGGGCCGAAACACCATATATTTT